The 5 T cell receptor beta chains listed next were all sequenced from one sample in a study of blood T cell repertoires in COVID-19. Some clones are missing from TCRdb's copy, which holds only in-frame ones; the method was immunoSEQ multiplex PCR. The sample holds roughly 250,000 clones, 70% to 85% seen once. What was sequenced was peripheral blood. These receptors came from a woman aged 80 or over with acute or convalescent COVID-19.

CDR3 coding DNA: TGTGCCAGAAGCTTGGCAGGGAGGAACAATCAGCCCCAGCATTTT. This translates into CARSLAGRNNQPQHF. This rearrangement joins TRBV5-3 to TRBJ1-5, with D tentatively TRBD1 (5 bases). TRBV5-3 is sorted into the ORF group, with uncertain function. This CDR3 spans 15 amino acids. Trimming stripped 0 bases from V and 3 bases from J, with 10 bases between.

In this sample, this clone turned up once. CDR3 sequence: CASSIGSLNQPQHF. DNA for the CDR3: TGTGCCAGCAGTATCGGGAGTCTCAATCAGCCCCAGCATTTT. This chain uses TRBV6-5 with TRBJ1-5, with D unresolved. The CDR3 runs 14 residues. Trimming pared 5 bases from V and 3 bases from J, leaving 11 bases between. Germline-derived CDR1 and CDR2 are MNHEY and SVGAGI.

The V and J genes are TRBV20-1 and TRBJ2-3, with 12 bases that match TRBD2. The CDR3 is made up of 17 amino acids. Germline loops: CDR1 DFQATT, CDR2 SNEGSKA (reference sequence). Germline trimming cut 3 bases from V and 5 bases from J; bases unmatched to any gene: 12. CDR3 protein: CSASPTSGGSLGDTQYF. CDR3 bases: TGCAGTGCTAGTCCGACTAGCGGGGGTAGTTTAGGAGATACGCAGTATTTT.

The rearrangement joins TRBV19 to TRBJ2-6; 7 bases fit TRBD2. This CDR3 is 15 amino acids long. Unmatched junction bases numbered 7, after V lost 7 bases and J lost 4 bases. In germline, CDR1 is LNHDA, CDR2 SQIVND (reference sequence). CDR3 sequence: CASTEAGLGANVLTF. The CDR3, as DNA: TGTGCCAGTACAGAAGCGGGGTTGGGGGCCAACGTCCTGACTTTC.

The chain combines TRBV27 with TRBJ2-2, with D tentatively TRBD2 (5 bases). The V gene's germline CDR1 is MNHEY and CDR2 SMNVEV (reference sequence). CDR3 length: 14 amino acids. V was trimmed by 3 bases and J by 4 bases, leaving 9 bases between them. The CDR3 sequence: CASSLRTGTGELFF. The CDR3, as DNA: TGTGCCAGCAGTTTGAGGACTGGCACCGGGGAGCTGTTTTTT.